This TCR beta chain stems from a study of blood T cell repertoires in COVID-19. About the study: Specimens from acute and convalescent COVID-19 originated in the United States, Italy and Spain. PBMCs, B-cell-depleted T cells, or T cells provided the cDNA or gDNA that made up the material.

With 0 bases removed from V and 4 bases from J, the gap between germline ends came to 13 bases. Germline V gene lookup returns CDR1 SGHAT and CDR2 FQNNGV. The CDR3 has 15 amino acids. In the original workflow: It was from reference gene primer amplification that nucleated cell counts were estimated. Some clones are missing from TCRdb's copy, which holds only in-frame ones; the method was immunoSEQ multiplex PCR. Clonal size and the V and J genes are those of that table, whereas D and trimming came from the DNA. The table has approximately 270,000 clones, around 86% seen once. The receptor comes from a man aged 35-49 years who had recovered from COVID-19. This sequence joins TRBV11-2 and TRBJ2-7; D is perhaps TRBD1 (6 bases). Sequenced material: PBMCs or T cells enriched from blood (not recorded which). CDR3: CASSLDGTSVYEQYF. In DNA form, the CDR3 reads TGTGCCAGCAGCTTAGACGGGACATCCGTTTACGAGCAGTACTTC.